Listed here are 4 T cell receptor beta chains from one sample, sequenced in a study of shared clonotypes between healthy human individuals. Repertoires were generated with immunoSEQ multiplex PCR, while TCRdb's copy carries only in-frame clones and drops some. The sample yields some 2,000,000 clones, almost 96% seen once. Specimen: naive CD4+ T cells sorted from blood. Specified subset: CD45RA+ positively selected. These receptor sequences come from a man between 18 and 35 years old in good health.

The chain combines TRBV28 with TRBJ1-4; TRBD1 might be the D (6 bases). Trimming took off 3 bases at V and 2 bases at J, with 10 bases between the two ends. In germline, CDR1 is MDHEN, CDR2 SYDVKM. The CDR3 length is 15 residues. As DNA, the CDR3 is TGTGCCAGCAGTTTGGGGGGGCGGACTAATGAAAAACTGTTTTTT. Residues: CASSLGGRTNEKLFF.

This clone was seen only once. The chain uses TRBV7-2 and TRBJ1-2; D gene uncertain. V was trimmed by 5 bases and J by 4 bases, leaving 11 bases between them. CDR1 is SGHTA, CDR2 FQGNSA, per germline. CDR3 length equals 13 residues. CDR3: CASSKGVGYGYTF. In DNA form, the CDR3 reads TGTGCCAGCAGCAAGGGAGTCGGCTATGGCTACACCTTC.

Only a few counts were recorded for this clone. The chain is built from TRBV10-3 and TRBJ2-7; 7 bases are a match to TRBD1. The CDR3 totals 14 residues. The V gene's germline CDR1 is ENHRY and CDR2 SYGVKD. The ends lost 4 bases at V and 6 bases at J; junction bases unmatched: 9. CDR3 nucleotide sequence: TGTGCCATCAGTGCGGTCCAGGGGGAGCGCGAGCAGTACTTC. It yields the protein CAISAVQGEREQYF.

The V call is TRBV11-3, the J call TRBJ2-5; 8 nucleotides align to TRBD2. The CDR3 length is 16 residues. With 1 base clipped from V and 4 bases from J, the junction kept 8 bases outside the gene matches. Germline CDR1 SGHNT, CDR2 YENEEA. As DNA, the CDR3 is TGTGCCAGCAGCTTAGGCCGCCGGACTAGCCCAGAGACCCAGTACTTC. Amino acids: CASSLGRRTSPETQYF.